This TCR beta chain was captured in a study of OX40 agonist ivuxolimab in advanced cancers. Whole-study context: Therapy given before enrollment (anti-PD-1, anti-PD-L1 or anti-CTLA-4) was allowed, and 30% to 50% had some.

Repertoires were generated with immunoSEQ multiplex PCR, while TCRdb's copy carries only in-frame clones and drops some. The sample holds more than 75,000 clones; 85% to 90% are singletons and the top ten take 0.8% to 1%. V lost 4 bases, J lost 2 bases, and 6 bases lay in between. Germline V CDR1 and CDR2: LNHDA, SQIVND (reference sequence). This CDR3 is 13 amino acids long. The receptor was derived from an adult with an advanced solid tumor such as melanoma, head and neck, liver or kidney cancer. Sequenced material: CD4+ or CD8+ T cells sorted from blood, taken in a trial of the OX40 agonist ivuxolimab. The chain joins TRBV19 to TRBJ1-5; D is ambiguous. CDR3 sequence: CASSTLGNQPQHF. In nucleotides, the CDR3 is TGTGCCAGTAGTACCCTGGGCAATCAGCCCCAGCATTTT.